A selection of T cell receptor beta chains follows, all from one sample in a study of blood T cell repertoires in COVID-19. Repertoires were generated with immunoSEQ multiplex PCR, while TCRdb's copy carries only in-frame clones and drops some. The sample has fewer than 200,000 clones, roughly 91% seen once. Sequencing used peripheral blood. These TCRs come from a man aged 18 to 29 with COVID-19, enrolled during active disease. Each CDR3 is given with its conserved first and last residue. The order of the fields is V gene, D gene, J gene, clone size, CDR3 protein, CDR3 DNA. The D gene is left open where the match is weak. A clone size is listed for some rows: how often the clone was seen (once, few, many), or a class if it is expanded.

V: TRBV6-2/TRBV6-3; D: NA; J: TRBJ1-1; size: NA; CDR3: CASSYDFVGPGEAFF; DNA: TGTGCCAGCAGTTACGATTTCGTGGGTCCTGGGGAGGCTTTCTTT
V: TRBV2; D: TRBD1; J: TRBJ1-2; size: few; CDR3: CASPDRGSPYYGYTF; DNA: TGTGCCAGCCCGGACAGGGGATCCCCATACTATGGCTACACCTTC
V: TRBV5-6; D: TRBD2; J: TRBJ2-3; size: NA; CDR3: CASSPQASGRVSDTQYF; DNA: TGTGCCAGCAGCCCCCAAGCTAGCGGGAGGGTTTCAGATACGCAGTATTTT
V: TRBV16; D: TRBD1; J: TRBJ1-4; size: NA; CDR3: CASSQPDRGNEKLLF; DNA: TGTGCCAGCAGCCAGCCGGACAGGGGCAATGAAAAACTGCTTTTT
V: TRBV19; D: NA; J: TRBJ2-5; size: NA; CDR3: CASTRLTQGRETQYF; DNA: TGTGCCAGTACCAGACTTACACAGGGGAGGGAGACCCAGTACTTC
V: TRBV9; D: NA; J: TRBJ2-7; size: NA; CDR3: CASSVEGSGSSEQYF; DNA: TGTGCCAGCAGCGTAGAGGGTAGCGGTAGCTCCGAGCAGTACTTC
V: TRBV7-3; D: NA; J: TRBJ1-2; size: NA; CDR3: CASSLGGQGYGGYTF; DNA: TGTGCCAGCAGCCTCGGTGGGCAGGGATATGGTGGCTACACCTTC
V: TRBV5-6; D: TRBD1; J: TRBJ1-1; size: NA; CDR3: CASSFSTGGGTEAFF; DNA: TGTGCCAGCAGCTTTTCGACAGGGGGTGGGACTGAAGCTTTCTTT
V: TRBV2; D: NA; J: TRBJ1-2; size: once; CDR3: CASSSRVSGSLNYGYTF; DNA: TGTGCCAGCAGCTCTAGGGTGTCGGGAAGTCTTAACTATGGCTACACCTTC
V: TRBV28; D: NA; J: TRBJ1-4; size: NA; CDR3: CASSLRLGGEKLFF; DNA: TGTGCCAGCAGTTTGCGTCTGGGAGGGGAAAAACTGTTTTTT
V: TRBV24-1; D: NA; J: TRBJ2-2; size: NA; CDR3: CATSDLGGANTGELFF; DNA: TGTGCCACCAGTGATTTGGGAGGGGCGAACACCGGGGAGCTGTTTTTT
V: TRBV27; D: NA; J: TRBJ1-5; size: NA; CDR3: CASRNGGRNQPQHF; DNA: TGTGCCAGCAGAAACGGTGGGCGCAATCAGCCCCAGCATTTT
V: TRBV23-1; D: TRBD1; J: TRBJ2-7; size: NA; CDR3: CASSNPGQCYEQYF; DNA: TGCGCCAGCAGTAACCCGGGACAGTGCTACGAGCAGTACTTC
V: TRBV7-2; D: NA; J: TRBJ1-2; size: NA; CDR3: CASSLNNRGYTF; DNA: TGTGCCAGCAGCTTAAATAACAGAGGCTACACCTTC
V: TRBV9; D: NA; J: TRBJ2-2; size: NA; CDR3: CASRYPGELFF; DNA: TGTGCCAGCAGATATCCCGGGGAGCTGTTTTTT
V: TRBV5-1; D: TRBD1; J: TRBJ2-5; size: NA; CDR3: CASSLGQGRETQYF; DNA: TGCGCCAGCAGCTTGGGACAGGGAAGAGAGACCCAGTACTTC
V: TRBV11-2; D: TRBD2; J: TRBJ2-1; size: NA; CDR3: CASRGIAGTSKVNEQFF; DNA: TGTGCCAGCAGGGGAATAGCGGGCACCTCCAAGGTGAATGAGCAGTTCTTC
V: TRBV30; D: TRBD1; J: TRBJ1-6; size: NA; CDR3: CAWQTGQINSPLHF; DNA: TGTGCCTGGCAGACGGGACAGATTAATTCACCCCTCCACTTT
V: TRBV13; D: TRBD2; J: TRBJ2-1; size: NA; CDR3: CASSSSGPSYNEQFF; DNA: TGTGCCAGCAGCTCTAGCGGGCCCTCCTACAATGAGCAGTTCTTC
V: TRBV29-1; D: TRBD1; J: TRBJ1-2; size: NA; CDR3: CSAGTDLLYGYTF; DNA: TGCAGCGCTGGGACAGACCTGCTCTATGGCTACACCTTC
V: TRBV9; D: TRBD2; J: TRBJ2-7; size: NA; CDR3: CASSSSLADSYEQYF; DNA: TGTGCCAGCAGCTCGAGTCTAGCGGACTCCTACGAGCAGTACTTC
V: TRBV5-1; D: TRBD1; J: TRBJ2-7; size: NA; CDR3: CASSSPGTGLYEQYF; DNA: TGCGCCAGCTCTTCCCCGGGGACAGGCCTCTACGAGCAGTACTTC
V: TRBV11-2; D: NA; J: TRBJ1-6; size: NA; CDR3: CASSLDRPGMGSPLHF; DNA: TGTGCCAGCAGCTTAGATCGTCCAGGGATGGGTTCACCCCTCCACTTT
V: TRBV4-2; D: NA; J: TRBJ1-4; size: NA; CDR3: CASSQDGGYEKLLF; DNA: TGTGCCAGCAGCCAAGATGGCGGGTACGAAAAACTGCTTTTT
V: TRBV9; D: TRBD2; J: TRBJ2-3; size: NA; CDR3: CASSVALGREEADTQYF; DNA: TGTGCCAGCAGCGTAGCTCTGGGGCGGGAGGAGGCAGATACGCAGTATTTT
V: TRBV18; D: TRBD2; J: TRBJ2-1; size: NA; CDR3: CASSLDQGGSSYNEQFF; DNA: TGTGCCAGCTCACTTGACCAGGGCGGGAGCTCCTACAATGAGCAGTTCTTC
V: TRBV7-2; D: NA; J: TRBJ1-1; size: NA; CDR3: CASSLDGVLNTEAFF; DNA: TGTGCCAGCAGCTTAGACGGTGTTTTGAACACTGAAGCTTTCTTT
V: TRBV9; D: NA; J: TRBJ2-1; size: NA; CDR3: CASSAKNRDLGEQFF; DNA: TGTGCCAGCAGCGCAAAGAACAGGGATTTAGGTGAGCAGTTCTTC
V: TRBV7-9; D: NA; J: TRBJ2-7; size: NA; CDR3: CASSLVSGVYEQYF; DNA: TGTGCCAGCAGCTTAGTGTCAGGGGTATACGAGCAGTACTTC
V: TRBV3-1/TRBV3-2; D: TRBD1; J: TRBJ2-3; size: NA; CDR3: CASSQVTGQGFSYTDTQYF; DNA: TGTGCCAGCAGCCAAGTTACGGGACAGGGTTTCTCCTACACAGATACGCAGTATTTT
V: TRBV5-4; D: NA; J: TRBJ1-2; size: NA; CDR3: CASSGVTALLNYGYTF; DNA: TGTGCCAGCAGCGGTGTGACAGCCCTCCTTAACTATGGCTACACCTTC
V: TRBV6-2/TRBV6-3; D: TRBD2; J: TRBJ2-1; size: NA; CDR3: CASSPSPSGRDNEQFF; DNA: TGTGCCAGCAGCCCCTCCCCTAGCGGGAGAGACAATGAGCAGTTCTTC
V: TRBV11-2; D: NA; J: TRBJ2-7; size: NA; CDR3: CASSLGQNSYEQYF; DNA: TGTGCCAGCAGCTTAGGACAGAACTCCTACGAGCAGTACTTC
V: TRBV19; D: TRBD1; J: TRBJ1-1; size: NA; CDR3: CASRKDRANTEAFF; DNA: TGTGCCAGTAGGAAGGACAGGGCGAACACTGAAGCTTTCTTT
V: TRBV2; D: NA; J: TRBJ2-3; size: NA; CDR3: CASRILGASTDTQYF; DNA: TGTGCCAGCAGGATCCTAGGGGCTAGCACAGATACGCAGTATTTT
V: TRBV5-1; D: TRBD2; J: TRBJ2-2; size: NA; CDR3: CASSIGLAANTGELFF; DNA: TGCGCCAGCAGCATAGGACTAGCAGCGAACACCGGGGAGCTGTTTTTT
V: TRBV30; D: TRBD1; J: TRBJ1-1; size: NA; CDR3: CAWTGTGGVGPVAFF; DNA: TGTGCCTGGACTGGGACAGGGGGCGTAGGGCCAGTAGCTTTCTTT
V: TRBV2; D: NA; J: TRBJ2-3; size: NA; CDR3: CAIGTDTQYF; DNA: TGTGCCATCGGGACAGATACGCAGTATTTT
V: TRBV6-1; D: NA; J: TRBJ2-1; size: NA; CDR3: CASSENTYNEQFF; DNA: TGTGCCAGCAGTGAAAACACCTACAATGAGCAGTTCTTC
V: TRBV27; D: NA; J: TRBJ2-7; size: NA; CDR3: CASSWGQEVNEQYF; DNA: TGTGCCAGCAGTTGGGGGCAGGAGGTCAATGAGCAGTACTTC
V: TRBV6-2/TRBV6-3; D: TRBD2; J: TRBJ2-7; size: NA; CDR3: CASSYMASGSSYEQYF; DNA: TGTGCCAGCAGTTACATGGCTAGCGGGAGCTCCTACGAGCAGTACTTC
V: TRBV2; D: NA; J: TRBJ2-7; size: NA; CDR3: CASTGAEQYF; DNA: TGTGCCAGCACAGGCGCCGAGCAGTACTTC
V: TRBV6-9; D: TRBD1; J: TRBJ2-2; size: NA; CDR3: CASTGGNTGELFF; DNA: TGTGCCAGCACAGGGGGGAACACCGGGGAGCTGTTTTTT
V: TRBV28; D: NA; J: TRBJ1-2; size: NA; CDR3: CASRYEGLEKGYTF; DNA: TGTGCCAGCAGGTACGAGGGATTAGAGAAGGGCTACACCTTC
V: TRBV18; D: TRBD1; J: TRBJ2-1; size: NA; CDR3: CASSPFGTGDEQFF; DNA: TGTGCCAGCTCACCATTCGGGACAGGGGACGAGCAGTTCTTC
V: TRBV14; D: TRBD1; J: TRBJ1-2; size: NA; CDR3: CASSQKGDSRGYTF; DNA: TGTGCCAGCAGCCAAAAGGGGGACAGCCGTGGCTACACCTTC
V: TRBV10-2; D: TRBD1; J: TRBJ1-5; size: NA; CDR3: CASSENSGQGLYQPQHF; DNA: TGCGCCAGCAGTGAGAACTCTGGACAGGGACTGTACCAGCCCCAGCATTTT
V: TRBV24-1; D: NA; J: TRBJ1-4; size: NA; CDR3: CATSNGNEKLFF; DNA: TGTGCCACCAGTAACGGGAATGAAAAACTGTTTTTT
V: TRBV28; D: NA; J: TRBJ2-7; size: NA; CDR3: CASSFFYEQYF; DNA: TGTGCCAGCAGTTTCTTCTACGAGCAGTACTTC
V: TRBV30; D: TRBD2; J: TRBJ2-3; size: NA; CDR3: CAWSVTGGRDTQYF; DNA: TGTGCCTGGAGTGTAACGGGAGGTCGAGATACGCAGTATTTT
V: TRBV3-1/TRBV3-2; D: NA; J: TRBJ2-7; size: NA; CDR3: CASGLSSLRYEQYF; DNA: TGTGCCAGCGGACTATCTAGCTTAAGATACGAGCAGTACTTC
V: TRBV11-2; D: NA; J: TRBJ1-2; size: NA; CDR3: CASSLDSEQHYGYTF; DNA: TGTGCCAGCAGCTTAGATAGCGAACAGCACTATGGCTACACCTTC
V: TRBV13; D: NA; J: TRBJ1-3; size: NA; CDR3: CASSLYLVSGNTIYF; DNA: TGTGCCAGCAGCTTATATCTCGTCTCTGGAAACACCATATATTTT